The following is a T cell receptor (beta chain) sequence with its context. The CDR3 is made up of 14 amino acids. Per germline, CDR1 LGHDT and CDR2 YNNKEL (reference sequence). Trimming took 2 bases from V and 8 from J; bases not matched to a gene: 6. The sample comes from a study of blood T cell repertoires in COVID-19. Libraries were prepared by immunoSEQ multiplex PCR; TCRdb keeps only in-frame clonotypes and omits some of them. The table lists approximately 190,000 clones, 84% of them singletons. The rearrangement joins TRBV3-1 (or the pseudogene TRBV3-2) to TRBJ1-2, with 9 bases identical to TRBD1. The receptor comes from a woman in her twenties or thirties who had been exposed to COVID-19. Source material: PBMCs or T cells enriched from blood (not recorded which). The CDR3 DNA follows: TGTGCCAGCAGCCAACCCGGGACAGGGCACGGCTACACCTTC. Encoded protein: CASSQPGTGHGYTF.